One TCR beta chain is described in this entry. Germline V gene lookup returns CDR1 SGDLS and CDR2 YYNGEE. CDR3 length: 17 residues. Between the trimmed V and J ends, which lost 4 bases and 0 bases, there was a span of 19 bases. This specimen belongs to a study of sequential checkpoint blockade in melanoma. Study as a whole: First-line arms were nivolumab then ipilimumab, or the reverse, randomized 1:1. Each arm's sequence ended with maintenance nivolumab.

TCRdb keeps only in-frame clones here, not all; method: immunoSEQ multiplex PCR. This table holds 5,500 or so clones, roughly half found once. Treatment denoted: randomized to nivolumab then ipilimumab (arm A) or the reverse (arm B). Patients had received no earlier DNA-damaging chemotherapy. PBMC sorting kept live CD3+CD8+ cells without CD19 or CD56. The V call is TRBV9, the J call TRBJ1-2, with D perhaps matching TRBD1 (6 bases). The source material was CD8+ T cells sorted from blood (inferred from file names), sampled from a patient given nivolumab and ipilimumab in sequence. The TCR comes from a human patient with melanoma. Some clones in this sample may be carry-over from other donors' samples. CDR3 protein: CASSLNRGTQANYGYTF. The CDR3 DNA reads TGTGCCAGCAGCCTAAATAGGGGGACCCAAGCTAACTATGGCTACACCTTC.